This paragraph covers one T cell receptor (beta chain) sequence. This record comes from a study of OX40 agonist ivuxolimab in advanced cancers. Here immunoSEQ multiplex PCR was the method, and the copy in TCRdb shows in-frame clones only, minus some. This repertoire shows about 80,000 clones, around four fifths found once; its top ten account for over 5%. V gave up 1 base and J gave up 5 bases, with 20 bases separating them. The germline V gene has CDR1 KGHSH and CDR2 LQKENI. The CDR3 runs 17 residues. The chain carries TRBV18 and TRBJ1-1; D unclear. The starting material was CD4+ or CD8+ T cells sorted from blood, obtained in a trial of the OX40 agonist ivuxolimab. This TCR derives from an adult with an advanced solid tumor such as melanoma, head and neck, liver or kidney cancer. CDR3 DNA: TGTGCCAGCTCACCACGTAACACTCGGGGAATGAGGACTGAAGCTTTCTTT. Protein product: CASSPRNTRGMRTEAFF.